These 17 T cell receptor beta chains came from one sample sequenced in a study of blood T cells in healthy people across ages (dated by TCRdb to 2013 to 2016). Receptor amplification or capture employed 5' RACE. The listed sequencing device is Illumina HiSeq 2500. A second PCR of about 6 to 11 cycles was run with a J-beta primer mix and a sample-barcoded 5' primer. Through fastp at Q25 and MiXCR, TCRdb rebuilt clones from the public reads, retaining in-frame beta chains. CDR3 protein sequences are deduplicated, and each keeps its most common genes and DNA. The sample table shows around 900,000 distinct CDR3 sequences, and roughly 51% are seen once. The ten most abundant clones make up 20% to 25% of the sample. Specimen: blood. These TCRs come from a woman aged 55-70 years in good health.

The gene calls are TRBV10-1 and TRBJ2-1; D might be TRBD2 (6 bases). The CDR3 sequence is 18 residues long. Looked up from germline, CDR1 is WNHNN and CDR2 is SYGVQD (reference sequence). V dropped 0 bases and J dropped 0 bases, with 15 bases sitting between them. The CDR3 protein is CASSESTGDHSSYNEQFF. The CDR3 DNA reads TGCGCCAGCAGTGAGTCGACGGGGGACCATAGCTCCTACAATGAGCAGTTCTTC.

The chain couples TRBV15 to TRBJ2-7; TRBD1 aligns across 8 bases. J was trimmed by 3 bases and V by 2 bases; bases with no gene match: 6. Germline V gene sequence: CDR1 LNHNV, CDR2 YYDKDF (reference sequence). The CDR3 runs to 15 residues. The DNA of the CDR3 is TGTGCCACCAGCAGACCTGGACAGGGTTTCTACGAGCAGTACTTC. Residues: CATSRPGQGFYEQYF.

This clonotype was seen a few times. The rearrangement joins TRBV4-1 to TRBJ2-7; D possibly corresponds to TRBD2 (6 bases). This CDR3 is 22 amino acids long. V was pared by 1 base and J by 0 bases, with 31 bases between. Germline assignment: CDR1 MGHRA and CDR2 YSYEKL. The CDR3 loop reads CASSQGLPRHGFSGPSSYEQYF. The CDR3 bases are TGCGCCAGCAGCCAAGGGCTGCCCCGACATGGATTCAGCGGGCCTAGCTCCTACGAGCAGTACTTC.

At least ten counts were recorded for this clonotype. The gene calls are TRBV12-3 or TRBV12-4 and TRBJ2-6; D unclear. The CDR3 is 15 residues long. V dropped 0 bases and J dropped 4 bases, with 7 bases sitting between them. The CDR3 reads CASSLAGTGANVLTF. The DNA for the CDR3 is TGTGCCAGCAGTTTAGCCGGCACCGGGGCCAACGTCCTGACTTTC.

The chain recombines TRBV20-1 with TRBJ2-5; a weak D match, TRBD2 (7 bases). The tail of the sequence fits TRBJ2-7 better, so the J call may be wrong. This CDR3 is 13 amino acids long. Germline V gene sequence: CDR1 DFQATT, CDR2 SNEGSKA (reference sequence). CDR3 region: CSVRGGRTYEQYF. CDR3 DNA: TGCAGTGTAAGGGGGGGGAGAACCTACGAGCAGTACTTC.

This sequence joins TRBV9 and TRBJ2-5; D is undetermined. Trimming removed 2 bases at V and 2 bases at J, with 10 bases between. The length of the CDR3 is 14 residues. Per germline, CDR1 SGDLS and CDR2 YYNGEE. In DNA form, the CDR3 reads TGTGCCAGCAGCGTGGGCGGAATTCAAGAGACCCAGTACTTC. Translating it yields CASSVGGIQETQYF.

About this clonotype: One end of the junction varies from germline; a read error may be responsible. The chain combines TRBV20-1 with TRBJ2-3; 11 bases match TRBD2. CDR1 and CDR2 (germline): DFQATT, SNEGSKA (reference sequence). This CDR3 contains 14 residues. The CDR3 coding sequence is TGCAGTGCTCTTAGCGGGAGGGCGGCAGATGCGCAGTATTTT. It translates to CSALSGRAADAQYF.

The chain recombines TRBV6-2 or TRBV6-3 with TRBJ2-7, with D possibly matching TRBD1 (5 bases). Germline V gene data show CDR1 as MNHEY and CDR2 as SVGEGT. V was trimmed by 2 bases and J by 6 bases, leaving 8 bases between them. There are 12 residues in the CDR3. The CDR3 is CASSYPRVEQYF. Here the CDR3 DNA reads TGTGCCAGCAGTTACCCCAGGGTCGAGCAGTACTTC.

This chain links TRBV5-1 with TRBJ2-5; D is perhaps TRBD2 (6 bases). Trimming took off 2 bases at V and 3 bases at J, with 8 bases between the two ends. The CDR3 length is 13 residues. CDR1 is SGHRS, CDR2 YFSETQ, per germline. The CDR3 is CASSFPGEETQYF. DNA of the CDR3: TGCGCCAGCAGCTTCCCGGGAGAAGAGACCCAGTACTTC.

This clonotype was observed a handful of times. The chain couples TRBV20-1 to TRBJ2-7; 7 nucleotides align to TRBD1. The length of the CDR3 is 16 residues. From germline, CDR1 is DFQATT and CDR2 SNEGSKA (reference sequence). V was pared by 0 bases and J by 0 bases, with 8 bases of the junction left unmatched. The CDR3 is CSARDGRQGYSYEQYF. For the CDR3, the DNA is TGCAGTGCTAGAGATGGTAGACAGGGATACTCCTACGAGCAGTACTTC.

The count of this clonotype is one. The J gene is TRBJ1-5, the V gene TRBV6-1, with a tentative D call TRBD1 (5 bases). The germline gives CDR1 MNHNS, CDR2 SASEGT. V gave up 5 bases and J gave up 2 bases, with 10 bases separating them. The CDR3 runs to 14 residues. The CDR3 region is CASSWDLGNQPQHF. The CDR3 DNA reads as TGTGCCAGCAGTTGGGACCTGGGCAATCAGCCCCAGCATTTT.

The rearrangement links TRBV5-1 to TRBJ2-5; 7 nucleotides agree with TRBD1. CDR1 is SGHRS and CDR2 is YFSETQ in the germline V gene. V gave up 4 bases and J gave up 5 bases; unmatched junction bases: 5. The CDR3 length is 13 residues. This CDR3 reads CASSGDSWETQYF. DNA of the CDR3: TGCGCCAGCAGCGGGGACAGCTGGGAGACCCAGTACTTC.

This clonotype was found a few times. The CDR3 DNA reads as TGTGCCAGCAGTTACCAGGGGCGGTCGGGGAAAGAGACCCAGTACTTC. Its protein product is CASSYQGRSGKETQYF. V usage is TRBV6-2 or TRBV6-3 and J usage is TRBJ2-7, with D perhaps TRBD1 (6 bases). The DNA matches TRBJ2-5 better at its end, which makes the J call doubtful. Germline V gene data show CDR1 as MNHEY and CDR2 as SVGEGT. The CDR3 has 16 amino acids.

This clonotype was picked up many times. The V gene is TRBV20-1, the J gene TRBJ2-1, with D uncertain. Germline CDR1 DFQATT, CDR2 SNEGSKA (reference sequence). There are 13 residues in the CDR3. Trimming cost V 0 bases and J 9 bases, with 12 bases left between them. CDR3 residues: CSARDFQGIEQFF. The CDR3 coding sequence is TGCAGTGCTAGAGATTTTCAAGGGATTGAGCAGTTCTTC.

At least ten counts were recorded for this clonotype. The V gene is TRBV7-9, the J gene TRBJ2-7; 10 bases are a match to TRBD2. CDR1 SEHNR and CDR2 FQNEAQ come from the germline V gene (reference sequence). The CDR3 runs to 14 residues. The V and J ends lost 1 base and 7 bases, in that order; junction bases with no gene match: 4. CDR3 nucleotides: TGTGCCAGCAGCTTAGGGCTAGCGGGAGTTGAGCAGTACTTC. Its protein product is CASSLGLAGVEQYF.

This clonotype came up once. V gene TRBV5-1 combines with J gene TRBJ2-5, with 7 nucleotides matching TRBD2. The trim removed 3 bases at V and 5 bases at J, leaving 7 bases unmatched. Germline CDR1 SGHRS, CDR2 YFSETQ. This CDR3 is built from 14 residues. This chain's CDR3 is CASSSQTSRETQYF. CDR3 nucleotides: TGCGCCAGCAGCTCCCAGACTAGCAGGGAGACCCAGTACTTC.

This sequence joins TRBV28 and TRBJ1-5, with TRBD1 identical over 9 bases. The CDR3 length is 16 residues. Looked up from germline, CDR1 is MDHEN and CDR2 is SYDVKM. With 4 bases clipped from V and 5 bases from J, the junction kept 9 bases outside the gene matches. The CDR3 loop is CASSSATGGVYQPQHF. The CDR3, as DNA: TGTGCCAGCAGTTCTGCGACAGGGGGTGTTTATCAGCCCCAGCATTTT.